What follows describes a single T cell receptor (beta chain). This clone's antigen is unknown. Base qualities are missing; no much larger clone stands one base away. From the cysteine through the phenylalanine, the CDR3 covers 16 amino acids. Only the CDR3 DNA is retained, 48 bases long and in frame from the first base. After removal of 0 bases from V and 3 bases from J, the junction retains 3 bases not matched to a gene. Based on the germline V gene, the CDR1 and CDR2 sequences are KGHSH and LQKENI. These data originate in a study of blood T cell repertoires in COVID-19 (dated by TCRdb to the early 2020s). Notes on the research overall: Samples from collaborators originated in the United States, Italy and Spain and spanned both the acute and convalescent phases of COVID-19. Samples were obtained from the ongoing ImmuneRACE study (first 160 participants) and from about 1,300 subjects provided by 6 global collaborators. The material from the prospective study consisted of cDNA or gDNA derived from T cells, B-cell-depleted T cells, or PBMCs. The repertoires were released in a freely available public database intended as a resource for research on the immune response to SARS-CoV-2. Where available, HLA class I and class II types were obtained from metadata supplied by the sample provider rather than from assay-based typing. Deeply sampled blood TCRbeta repertoires from subjects exposed to, actively infected with, or recovered from COVID-19 were included in the dataset. Nearly every sample came with metadata listing a de-identified subject ID, COVID-19 status, age in years and sex.

TCRbeta CDR3 regions were amplified from genomic DNA by means of the immunoSEQ Assay, a bias-controlled multiplex PCR. The study's processing was this. Within the assay, amplification of reference gene primers was used to estimate how many nucleated cells each sample contained. To quantify the absolute abundance of each unique TCRbeta CDR3 rearrangement, sequence reads were collapsed and filtered. For each sample, productive Simpson clonality was calculated as the square root of Simpson's diversity index across productive rearrangements. This is the immuneACCESS table as TCRdb keeps it, with only in-frame sequences that have V and J called. A part of the clones is gone; compared with another copy, unresolved V genes explain less than half, and the rest is unexplained. V and J calls and clone size come straight from that table; D and trimming were deduced from the DNA. The sample includes about 90,000 clones, with around four fifths observed a single time. Clones ranked in the top ten supply about 13% of the sample.

Each collaborating institution followed its own protocols to collect whole blood in K2EDTA tubes. For TCRbeta analysis, collaborators shipped samples as frozen whole blood, isolated PBMCs, or DNA extracted from either of those sample types. Results and caveats for the whole study, not just this receptor: How much clinical and demographic metadata was included differed by source and by participant, and the metadata was provided uncurated.

The V gene is TRBV18 and the J gene is TRBJ1-2; TRBD1 aligns with 11 central bases. Sequencing was carried out using peripheral blood. This receptor was taken from a human donor in a cohort sampled during active COVID-19. The CDR3 protein is CASSPPGTGGDYGYTF. In nucleotides, the sequence is TGTGCCAGCTCACCACCTGGGACAGGGGGGGACTATGGCTACACCTTC.